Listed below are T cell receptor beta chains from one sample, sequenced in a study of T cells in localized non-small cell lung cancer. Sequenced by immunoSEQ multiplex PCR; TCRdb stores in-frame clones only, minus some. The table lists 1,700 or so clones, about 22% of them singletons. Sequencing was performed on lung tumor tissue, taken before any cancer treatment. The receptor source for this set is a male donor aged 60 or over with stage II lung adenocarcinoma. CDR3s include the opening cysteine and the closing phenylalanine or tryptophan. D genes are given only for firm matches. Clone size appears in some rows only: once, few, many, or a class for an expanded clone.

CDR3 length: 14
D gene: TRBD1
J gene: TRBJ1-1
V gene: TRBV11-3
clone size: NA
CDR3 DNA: TGTGCCAGCAGCTTGGGGACAGGGGGCGGTGAAGCTTTCTTT
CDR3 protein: CASSLGTGGGEAFF

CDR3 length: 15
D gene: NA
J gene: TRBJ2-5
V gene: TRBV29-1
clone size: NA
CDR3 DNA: TGCAGCGTTGAAGAGGGTAGGGCGTACCAAGAGACCCAGTACTTC
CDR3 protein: CSVEEGRAYQETQYF

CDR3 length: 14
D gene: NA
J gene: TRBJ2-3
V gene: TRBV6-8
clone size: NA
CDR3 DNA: TGTGCCAGCAGTGACTCGAGCGGGCAGGGGCCGCAGTATTTT
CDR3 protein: CASSDSSGQGPQYF

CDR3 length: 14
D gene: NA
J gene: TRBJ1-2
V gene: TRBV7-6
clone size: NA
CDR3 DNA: TGTGCCAGCAGCTTGCAGGGAGGCCCAGGGGGCTACACCTTC
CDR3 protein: CASSLQGGPGGYTF

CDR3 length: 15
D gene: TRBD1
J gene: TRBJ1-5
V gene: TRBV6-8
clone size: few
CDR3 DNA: TGTGCCAGCAGTGCCGACAGGGACCCCGATCAGCCCCAGCATTTT
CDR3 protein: CASSADRDPDQPQHF

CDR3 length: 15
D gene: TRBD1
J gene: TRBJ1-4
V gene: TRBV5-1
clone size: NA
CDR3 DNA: TGCGCCAGCAGCCTAGGACAGGGCCTTAATGAAAAACTGTTTTTT
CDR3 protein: CASSLGQGLNEKLFF

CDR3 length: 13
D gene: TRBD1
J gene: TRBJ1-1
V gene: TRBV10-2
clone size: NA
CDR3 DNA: TGCGCCACCTCGGGACAGCCGAACACTGAAGCTTTCTTT
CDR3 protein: CATSGQPNTEAFF

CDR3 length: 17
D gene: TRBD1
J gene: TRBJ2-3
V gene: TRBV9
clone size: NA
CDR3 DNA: TGTGCCAGCAGTGGGGCAACCGGGACAGGGATTTGGGATACGCAGTATTTT
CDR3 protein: CASSGATGTGIWDTQYF

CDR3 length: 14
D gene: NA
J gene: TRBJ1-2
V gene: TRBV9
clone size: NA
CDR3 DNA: TGTGCCAGCAGTGAAACCCCTAGTGGGGGCGGCTACACCTTC
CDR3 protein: CASSETPSGGGYTF

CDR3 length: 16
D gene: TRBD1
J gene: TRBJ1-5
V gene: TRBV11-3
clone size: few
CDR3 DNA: TGTGCCAGCAGCTCCCACGGGACAGGCATTAATCAGCCCCAGCATTTT
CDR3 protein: CASSSHGTGINQPQHF

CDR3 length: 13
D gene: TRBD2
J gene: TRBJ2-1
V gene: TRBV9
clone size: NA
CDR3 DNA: TGTGCCAGCAGTGGACTAGCGGACAATGAGCAGTTCTTC
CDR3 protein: CASSGLADNEQFF

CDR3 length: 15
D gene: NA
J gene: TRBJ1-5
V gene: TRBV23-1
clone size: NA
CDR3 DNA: TGCGCCAGCAGTCAATCTTGGTCTAGCAATCAGCCCCAGCATTTT
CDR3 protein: CASSQSWSSNQPQHF

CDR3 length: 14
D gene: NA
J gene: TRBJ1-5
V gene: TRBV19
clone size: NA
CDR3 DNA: TGTGCCAGCCACATCGGGGAGGGTTTTCAGCCCCAGCATTTT
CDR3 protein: CASHIGEGFQPQHF

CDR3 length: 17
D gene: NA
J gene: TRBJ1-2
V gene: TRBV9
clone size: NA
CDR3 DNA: TGTGCCAGCAGCGTAGCAATCGGGACAAGCCTTATCTATGGCTACACCTTC
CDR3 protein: CASSVAIGTSLIYGYTF

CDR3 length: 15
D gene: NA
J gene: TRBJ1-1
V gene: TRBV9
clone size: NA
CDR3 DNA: TGTGCCGGCACCTTGAGGGGAGACATGAACACTGAAGCTTTCTTT
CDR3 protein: CAGTLRGDMNTEAFF

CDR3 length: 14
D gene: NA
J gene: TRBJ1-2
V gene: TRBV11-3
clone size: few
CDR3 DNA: TGTGCCAGCAGCTTAGGGGACTTCCGCTATGGCTACACCTTC
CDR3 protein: CASSLGDFRYGYTF

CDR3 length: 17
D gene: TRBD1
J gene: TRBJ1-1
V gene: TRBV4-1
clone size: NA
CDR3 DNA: TGCGCCAGCAGCCAAGATAGACAGGGCAGGGGGCAAACTGAAGCTTTCTTT
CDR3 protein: CASSQDRQGRGQTEAFF

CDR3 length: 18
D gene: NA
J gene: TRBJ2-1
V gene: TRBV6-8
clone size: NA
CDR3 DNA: TGTGCCAGCAGTTACTCAATAGATACAGGGATGAGCTACAATGAGCAGTTCTTC
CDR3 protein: CASSYSIDTGMSYNEQFF

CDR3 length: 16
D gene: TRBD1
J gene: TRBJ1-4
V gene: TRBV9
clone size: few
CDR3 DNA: TGTGCCAGCAGCTTAAGACAGGGTGCAACTAATGAAAAACTGTTTTTT
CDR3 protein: CASSLRQGATNEKLFF

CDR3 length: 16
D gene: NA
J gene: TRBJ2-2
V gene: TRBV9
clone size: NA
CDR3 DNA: TGTGCCAGCAGCGCCGGACAGCTGTCGAACACCGGGGAGCTGTTTTTT
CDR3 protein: CASSAGQLSNTGELFF

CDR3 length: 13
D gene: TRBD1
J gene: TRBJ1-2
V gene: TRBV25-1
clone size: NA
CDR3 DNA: TGTGCCAGCGCGGGACAGCGGTGGGATGGCTACACCTTC
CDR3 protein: CASAGQRWDGYTF

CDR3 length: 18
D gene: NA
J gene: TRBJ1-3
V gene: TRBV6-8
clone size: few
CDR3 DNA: TGTGCCAGCAGTTACTCGATGGAGGGTCCCGCGGCTGGAAACACCATATATTTT
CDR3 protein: CASSYSMEGPAAGNTIYF

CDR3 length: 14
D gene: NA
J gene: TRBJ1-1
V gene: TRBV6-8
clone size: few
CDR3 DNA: TGTGCCAGCAGTGACGGCATAGACAACACTGAAGCTTTCTTT
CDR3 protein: CASSDGIDNTEAFF

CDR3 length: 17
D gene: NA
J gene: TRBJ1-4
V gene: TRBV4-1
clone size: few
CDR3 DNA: TGCGCCAGCACCCCGGGACTCCAATATTTGGTGAGGGAAAAACTGTTTTTT
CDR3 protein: CASTPGLQYLVREKLFF

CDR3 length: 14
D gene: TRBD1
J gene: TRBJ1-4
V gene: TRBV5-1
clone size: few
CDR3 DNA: TGCGCCAGCAGCTTAGGAGGGGGCGGTGAAAAACTGTTTTTT
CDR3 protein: CASSLGGGGEKLFF

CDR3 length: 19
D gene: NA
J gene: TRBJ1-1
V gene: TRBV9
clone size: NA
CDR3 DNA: TGTGCCAGCAGTGAAGCGCTTTTCGCCACGACGGGGGGTAACACTGAAGCTTTCTTT
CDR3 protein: CASSEALFATTGGNTEAFF

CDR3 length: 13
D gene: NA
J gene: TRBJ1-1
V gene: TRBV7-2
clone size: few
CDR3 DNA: TGTGCCAGCAGCCTCGGCATGGGGACTGAAGCTTTCTTT
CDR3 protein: CASSLGMGTEAFF

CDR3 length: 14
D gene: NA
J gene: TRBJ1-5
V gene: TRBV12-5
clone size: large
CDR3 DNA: TGTGCCAGCCATATGGGGGCTAGCAATCAGCCCCAGCATTTT
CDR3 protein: CASHMGASNQPQHF

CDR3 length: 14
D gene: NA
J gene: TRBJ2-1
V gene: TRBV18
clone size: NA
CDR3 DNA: TGTGCCAGCTCACCATATATCCAGGACAATGAGCAGTTCTTC
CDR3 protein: CASSPYIQDNEQFF

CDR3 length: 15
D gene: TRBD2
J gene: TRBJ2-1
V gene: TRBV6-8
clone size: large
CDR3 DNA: TGTGCCAGCAATTACGGGCAGGGACTATACAATGAGCAGTTCTTC
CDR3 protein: CASNYGQGLYNEQFF

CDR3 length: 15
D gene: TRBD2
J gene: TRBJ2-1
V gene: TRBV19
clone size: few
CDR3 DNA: TGTGCCAGTGAAGGGACTAGCGGGGGGGCTGGTGAGCAGTTCTTC
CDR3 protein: CASEGTSGGAGEQFF

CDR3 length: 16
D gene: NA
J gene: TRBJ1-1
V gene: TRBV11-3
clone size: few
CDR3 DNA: TGTGCCAGCAGCCCACAGGATTGGACCCTTAACACTGAAGCTTTCTTT
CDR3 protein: CASSPQDWTLNTEAFF

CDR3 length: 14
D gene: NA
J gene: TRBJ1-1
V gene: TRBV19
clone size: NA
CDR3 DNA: TGTGCCAGTAGTATAGGTCCAGTGAACACTGAAGCTTTCTTT
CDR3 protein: CASSIGPVNTEAFF

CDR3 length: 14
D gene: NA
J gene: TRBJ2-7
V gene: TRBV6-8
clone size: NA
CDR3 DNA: TGTGCCAGCAGTGACCTCGGGGTTCTTCGCGAGCAGTACTTC
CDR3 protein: CASSDLGVLREQYF

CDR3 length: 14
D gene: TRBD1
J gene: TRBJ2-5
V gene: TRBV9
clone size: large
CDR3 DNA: TGTGCCAGCAGGGTCCCGGGACAGCAAGAGACCCAGTACTTC
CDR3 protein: CASRVPGQQETQYF

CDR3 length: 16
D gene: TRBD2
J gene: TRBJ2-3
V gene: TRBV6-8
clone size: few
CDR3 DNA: TGTGCCATCAGGTGGACTAGCGGGGTCCTCCAAAATACGCAGTATTTT
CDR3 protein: CAIRWTSGVLQNTQYF

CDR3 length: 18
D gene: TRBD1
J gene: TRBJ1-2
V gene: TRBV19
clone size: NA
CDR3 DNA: TGTGCCAGTAGTATCTCCCCGGGCCGGACAGGGGGAAACTATGGCTACACCTTC
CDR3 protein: CASSISPGRTGGNYGYTF

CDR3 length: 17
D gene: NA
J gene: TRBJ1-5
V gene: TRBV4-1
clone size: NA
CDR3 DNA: TGCGCCAGCAGCCAAGACCCCGGATCTGCCCGGTATCAGCCCCAGCATTTT
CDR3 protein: CASSQDPGSARYQPQHF

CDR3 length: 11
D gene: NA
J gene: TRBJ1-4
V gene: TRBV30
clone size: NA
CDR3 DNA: TGTGCCTGGGATAGAGGGGAAAAACTGTTTTTT
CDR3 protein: CAWDRGEKLFF

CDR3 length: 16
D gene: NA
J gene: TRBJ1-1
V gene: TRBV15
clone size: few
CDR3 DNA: TGTGCCACCAGCAGATCAGCCGGGTTTGGGGGGACTGAAGCTTTCTTT
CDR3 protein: CATSRSAGFGGTEAFF

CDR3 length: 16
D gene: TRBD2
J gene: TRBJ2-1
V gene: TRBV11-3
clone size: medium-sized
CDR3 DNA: TGTGCCAGCAGCCCTGGGGGACTAGCTTTATACAATGAGCAGTTCTTC
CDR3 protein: CASSPGGLALYNEQFF

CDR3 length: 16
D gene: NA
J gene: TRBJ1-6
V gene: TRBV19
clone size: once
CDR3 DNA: TGTGCCAGTAGTATAGATCCCCAGGGGCGCAATTCACCCCTCCACTTT
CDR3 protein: CASSIDPQGRNSPLHF

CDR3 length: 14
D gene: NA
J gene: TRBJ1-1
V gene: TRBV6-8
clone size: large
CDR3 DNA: TGTGCCATCAGAGAAACAGACACGAACACTGAAGCTTTCTTT
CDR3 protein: CAIRETDTNTEAFF

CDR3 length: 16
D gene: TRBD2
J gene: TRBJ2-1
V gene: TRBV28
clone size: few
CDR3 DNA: TGTGCCAGCAGTCCTCCGCCGGGTAGCGGGGGCGATGAGCAGTTCTTC
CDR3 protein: CASSPPPGSGGDEQFF

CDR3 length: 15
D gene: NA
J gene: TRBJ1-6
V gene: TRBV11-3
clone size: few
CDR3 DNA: TGTGCCAGCAGCGTCGGGGCCCGGAGGGATTCACCCCTCCACTTT
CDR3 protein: CASSVGARRDSPLHF

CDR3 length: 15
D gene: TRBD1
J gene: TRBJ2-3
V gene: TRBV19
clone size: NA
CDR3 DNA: TGTGCCAGTAGTTCCCCCGGACAGGGAACAGATACGCAGTATTTT
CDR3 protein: CASSSPGQGTDTQYF

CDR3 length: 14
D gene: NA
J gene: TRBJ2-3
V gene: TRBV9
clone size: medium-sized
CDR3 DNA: TGTGCCAGCAGCTTTAGGATAGGCTATGTGACGCAGTATTTT
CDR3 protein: CASSFRIGYVTQYF

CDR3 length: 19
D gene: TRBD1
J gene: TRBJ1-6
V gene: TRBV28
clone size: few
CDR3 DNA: TGTGCCAGCAGCCCATGGCGGACAGGGCCCAGCTCCTATAATTCACCCCTCCACTTT
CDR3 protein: CASSPWRTGPSSYNSPLHF

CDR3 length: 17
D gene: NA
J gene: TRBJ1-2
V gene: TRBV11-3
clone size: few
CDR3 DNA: TGTGCCAGCAGCCAAGCGTCGGGGACCCATATTGTCTATGGCTACACCTTC
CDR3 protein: CASSQASGTHIVYGYTF

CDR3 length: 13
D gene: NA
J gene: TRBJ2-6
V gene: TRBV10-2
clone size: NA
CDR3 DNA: TGCGCCAGCAGTTTACAGGGGGCCAACGTCCTGACTTTC
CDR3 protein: CASSLQGANVLTF

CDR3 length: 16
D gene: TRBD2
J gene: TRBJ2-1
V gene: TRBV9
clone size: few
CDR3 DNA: TGTGCCAGCAGCGCCTTGACTAGCGGGGGGCGAAGTGAGCAGTTCTTC
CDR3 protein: CASSALTSGGRSEQFF

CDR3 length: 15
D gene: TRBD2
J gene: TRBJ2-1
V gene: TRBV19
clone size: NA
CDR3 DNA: TGTGCCAGTAAGGCCGCGACTAGCTTAGGTAATGAGCAGTTCTTC
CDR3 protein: CASKAATSLGNEQFF

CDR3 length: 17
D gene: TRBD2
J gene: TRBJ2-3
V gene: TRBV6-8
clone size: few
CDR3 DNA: TGTGCCAGCAGTGAGGGGTATGGCGGGGGGCCCACAGATACGCAGTATTTT
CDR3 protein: CASSEGYGGGPTDTQYF

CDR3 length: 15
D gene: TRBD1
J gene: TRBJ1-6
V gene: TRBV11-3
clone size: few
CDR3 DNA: TGTGCCAGCAGCCAATACAGGGGCCGTAATTCACCCCTCCACTTT
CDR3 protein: CASSQYRGRNSPLHF

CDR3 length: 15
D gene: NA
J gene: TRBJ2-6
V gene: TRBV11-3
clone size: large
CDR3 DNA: TGTGCCAGCAGCTCGGAAGGGACCGGGGCCAACGTCCTGACTTTC
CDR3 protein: CASSSEGTGANVLTF

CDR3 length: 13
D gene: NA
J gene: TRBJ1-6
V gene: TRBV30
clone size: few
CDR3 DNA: TGTGCCTGGATGGGGGACGGCGATTCACCCCTCCACTTT
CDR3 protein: CAWMGDGDSPLHF